This TCR beta chain was documented in a study of neoadjuvant anti-PD-1 for oral cavity cancer. Study-wide background: Most patients had three to four biweekly doses of 3 mg/kg nivolumab before resection.

CDR1 and CDR2 from the germline V gene are WNHNN and SYGVQD (reference sequence). Trimming pared 0 bases from V and 5 bases from J, leaving 9 bases between. CDR3 size: 14 residues. Notes on the study in general: With three patients per group, TCR findings need larger cohorts. Pretreatment Treg/Th17 ratio correlated inversely with post-treatment tumor clonality.

The repertoire was sequenced with immunoSEQ multiplex PCR; TCRdb's copy has only in-frame clones and lacks some. The data show about 14,000 clones, approximately 70% seen once. Time point meaning: after neoadjuvant nivolumab, at surgical resection. These oral cavity squamous cell carcinomas were HPV-negative and locally advanced. In the case of this clone: The antigen is undetermined.

The chain combines TRBV10-1 with TRBJ2-3, with unresolved D. This TCR was sampled from a person aged 35-79 years with oral cavity squamous cell carcinoma. Sequenced material: PBMCs, taken after nivolumab (anti-PD-1) treatment. CDR3 region: CASSESGVGDTQYF. The CDR3 nucleotides read TGCGCCAGCAGTGAGTCAGGAGTTGGAGATACGCAGTATTTT.